One sample yielded the 26 T cell receptor beta chains listed below, sequenced in a study of identical twins (TCRdb year 2016). Library prep was done by 5' RACE. Instrument on record: Illumina HiSeq 2000. TCRdb trimmed public reads at Q25 via fastp, called clones via MiXCR and kept in-frame beta chains. Every distinct CDR3 protein forms one entry, paired with its most common genes and DNA. Recorded for this sample are a few hundred thousand distinct CDR3 sequences; nearly 10% of them occurred a single time. Clones ranked in the top ten supply 2.5% to 3.5% of the sample. The same sample was also studied in work on yellow fever vaccine responses in identical twins.

The material sequenced was PBMCs. All receptors come from a woman younger than 30 in good health.

The CDR3: CASSDPRDRVQETQYF. In DNA form, the CDR3 reads TGTGCCAGCAGTGACCCCCGGGACAGGGTCCAAGAGACCCAGTACTTC. The V call is TRBV6-1, the J call TRBJ2-5; 9 bases are a match to TRBD1. Per the germline V gene, CDR1 is MNHNS and CDR2 is SASEGT. V gave up 3 bases and J gave up 1 base; unmatched junction bases: 6. This CDR3 region has 16 residues.

This clonotype was picked up many times. This chain joins TRBV6-2 or TRBV6-3 and TRBJ2-4; D uncertain. Trimming took off 6 bases at V and 15 bases at J, with 21 bases between the two ends. CDR3 length: 13 residues. CDR1 and CDR2 (germline): MNHEY, SVGEGT. The CDR3 region is CASSPARRAVWYF. The CDR3 nucleotides are TGTGCCAGCAGCCCGGCCCGCCGGGCCGTTTGGTACTTC.

This clonotype was found a few times. J is TRBJ2-2 and V is TRBV24-1, with a possible D match to TRBD1 (6 bases). The V and J ends lost 4 bases and 6 bases respectively, with 20 bases between them. In germline, CDR1 is KGHDR, CDR2 SFDVKD. The length of the CDR3 is 17 residues. The CDR3: CATSDRPGRTASGELFF. CDR3 in DNA: TGTGCCACCAGTGACCGACCGGGACGGACAGCATCCGGGGAGCTGTTTTTT.

This clonotype was seen repeatedly, ten times or more. The chain combines TRBV24-1 with TRBJ1-5; 9 bases line up with TRBD1. The CDR3 covers 15 residues. Germline assignment: CDR1 KGHDR and CDR2 SFDVKD. J was trimmed by 11 bases and V by 4 bases; bases with no gene match: 11. CDR3 in amino acids: CATSDRQGVRRAQHF. The CDR3 DNA is TGTGCCACCAGTGACCGACAGGGGGTCCGCAGGGCCCAGCATTTT.

This clonotype occurred many times. The rearrangement links TRBV20-1 to TRBJ2-2, with TRBD2 matching over 14 bases. Trimming removed 3 bases from V and 6 bases from J; junction bases left unmatched: 0. The CDR3 runs 14 residues. Germline values: CDR1 DFQATT, CDR2 SNEGSKA (reference sequence). The CDR3 DNA sequence: TGCAGTGCTAGGGGACTAGCGGGAGCCGGGGAGCTGTTTTTT. It specifies CSARGLAGAGELFF.

This clonotype was counted many times. The rearrangement links TRBV7-2 to TRBJ1-2; tentative D call: TRBD1 (6 bases). Per germline, CDR1 SGHTA and CDR2 FQGNSA. The CDR3 covers 12 residues. Trimming took 4 bases from V and 7 from J, leaving 10 bases between them. The CDR3 sequence is CASSSNRVGYTF. The CDR3 DNA is TGTGCCAGCAGCTCAAACAGGGTTGGCTACACCTTC. Complete variable domain (other parts from reference TRBV7-2 and TRBJ1-2): GAGVSQSPSNKVTEKGKDVELRCDPISGHTALYWYRQSLGQGLEFLIYFQGNSAPDKSGLPSDRFSAERTGGSVSTLTIQRTQQEDSAVYLCASSSNRVGYTFGSGTRLTVV.

The gene calls are TRBV5-1 and TRBJ1-1, with a weak D call TRBD1 (5 bases). Germline V gene sequence: CDR1 SGHRS, CDR2 YFSETQ. CDR3 length: 15 residues. Trimming stripped 0 bases from V and 1 base from J, with 10 bases between. CDR3 sequence reads: CASSLVGDSNTEAFF. The CDR3 DNA is TGCGCCAGCAGCTTGGTGGGGGATTCGAACACTGAAGCTTTCTTT.

The table lists this clonotype with many counts. The chain carries TRBV27 and TRBJ1-6, with D hard to call. Germline V CDR1 and CDR2: MNHEY, SMNVEV (reference sequence). V dropped 3 bases and J dropped 10 bases, with 13 bases sitting between them. The CDR3 covers 14 residues. In DNA, the CDR3 is TGTGCCAGCAGTTTTTGGGCAGGTCAATCACCCCTCCACTTT. This translates into CASSFWAGQSPLHF.

The table lists this clonotype with a few counts. The rearrangement uses TRBV25-1 and TRBJ2-1; unclear D gene. Per the germline V gene, CDR1 is MGHDK and CDR2 is SYGVNS. The V and J ends lost 5 bases and 7 bases respectively, with 15 bases between them. The CDR3 totals 14 residues. CDR3 residues: CASSLRPFSNEQFF. In DNA, the CDR3 is TGTGCCAGCAGTCTCCGACCCTTTTCAAATGAGCAGTTCTTC.

This clonotype was seen a handful of times. This chain connects TRBV6-6 to TRBJ2-4, with 9 bases aligning to TRBD1. CDR3 size: 12 residues. Per germline, CDR1 MNHNY and CDR2 SVGAGI (reference sequence). Trimming at V came to 6 bases and at J to 8 bases, leaving 2 bases not matched to a gene. In nucleotides, the CDR3 is TGTGCCAGCAGGAGGACAGGGGACATTCAGTACTTC. It yields the protein CASRRTGDIQYF.

This clonotype has a handful of counts. This sequence joins TRBV11-2 and TRBJ1-6; D unclear. Trimming stripped 1 base from V and 9 bases from J, with 7 bases between. Germline V gives CDR1 SGHAT, CDR2 FQNNGV. The CDR3 contains 13 residues. The CDR3 spells CASSLAGSSPLHF. The CDR3 DNA reads as TGTGCCAGCAGCTTAGCGGGGTCTTCACCCCTCCACTTT.

This clonotype was observed at least ten times. This rearrangement joins TRBV15 to TRBJ1-5; D is ambiguous. V was trimmed by 0 bases and J by 1 base, leaving 10 bases between them. Germline lookup yields CDR1 LNHNV and CDR2 YYDKDF (reference sequence). This CDR3 spans 16 amino acids. CDR3 residues: CATSRDATASNQPQHF. CDR3 coding DNA: TGTGCCACCAGCAGAGATGCGACGGCCAGCAATCAGCCCCAGCATTTT.

This clonotype was counted between two and nine times. The chain couples TRBV7-3 to TRBJ1-6, with a tentative D call TRBD1 (6 bases). V lost 2 bases, J lost 10 bases, and 15 bases lay in between. The CDR3 spans 15 residues. The germline V gene encodes CDR1 SGHTA and CDR2 FQGTGA. CDR3 region: CASSLSGALGSPLHF. CDR3 nucleotide sequence: TGTGCCAGCAGCTTATCGGGGGCGCTTGGATCACCCCTCCACTTT.

This clonotype was observed many times. J is TRBJ2-7 and V is TRBV5-1; 13 nucleotides agree with TRBD2. The CDR3 has 15 residues. The germline V gene encodes CDR1 SGHRS and CDR2 YFSETQ. V lost 4 bases to trimming and J lost 5 bases; unmatched junction nucleotides: 6. In nucleotides, the CDR3 is TGCGCCAGCAGCGCGGGACTAGCGGGAATCCACGAGCAGTACTTC. Translating it yields CASSAGLAGIHEQYF. Full variable domain (missing parts from reference TRBV5-1 and TRBJ2-7): KAGVTQTPRYLIKTRGQQVTLSCSPISGHRSVSWYQQTPGQGLQFLFEYFSETQRNKGNFPGRFSGRQFSNSRSEMNVSTLELGDSALYLCASSAGLAGIHEQYFGPGTRLTVT.

This clonotype was seen many times. The V and J genes are TRBV7-2 and TRBJ2-5; 9 nucleotides line up with TRBD2. Losses at the gene ends were 0 bases for V and 2 bases for J; bases not matched to a gene: 16. In germline, CDR1 is SGHTA, CDR2 FQGNSA. This CDR3 region has 20 residues. The CDR3 sequence is CASSLAFWTSAGGRQETQYF. CDR3 coding DNA: TGTGCCAGCAGCTTAGCTTTTTGGACTAGTGCGGGAGGGCGTCAAGAGACCCAGTACTTC.

This clonotype was observed many times. The chain recombines TRBV3-1 with TRBJ1-5; 9 bases align to TRBD1. The length of the CDR3 is 15 residues. Per the germline V gene, CDR1 is LGHDT and CDR2 is YNNKEL (reference sequence). The ends lost 3 bases at V and 5 bases at J; junction bases unmatched: 5. CDR3 nucleotides: TGTGCCAGCAGCCAGGCCGGGACAGGGCATCAGCCCCAGCATTTT. Encoded protein: CASSQAGTGHQPQHF.

The V call is TRBV7-9, the J call TRBJ2-7; D is perhaps TRBD2 (5 bases). Trimming removed 5 bases from V and 0 bases from J, with 11 bases in between. The CDR3 extends over 14 amino acids. Germline V gives CDR1 SEHNR, CDR2 FQNEAQ (reference sequence). Here the CDR3 DNA reads TGTGCCAGCAGCCCGGGGTCGAGCTCCTACGAGCAGTACTTC. Its protein product is CASSPGSSSYEQYF.

The J gene is TRBJ2-3, the V gene TRBV5-5, with 7 bases fitting TRBD1. V was clipped by 0 bases and J by 5 bases; unmatched bases: 9. CDR3 length equals 16 residues. Looked up from germline, CDR1 is SGHKS and CDR2 is YYEKEE (reference sequence). CDR3 loop: CASSLDVSQGEDTQYF. CDR3 coding DNA: TGTGCCAGCAGCTTGGACGTTTCGCAGGGGGAAGATACGCAGTATTTT.

The chain joins TRBV29-1 to TRBJ2-7; D possibly corresponds to TRBD1 (6 bases). Germline V gives CDR1 SQVTM, CDR2 ANQGSEA. This CDR3 has 13 residues. V shed 5 bases and J shed 3 bases, with 14 bases lying between them. The CDR3 here is CSVFSQGGYEQYF. The CDR3 DNA reads as TGCAGCGTTTTTTCACAGGGTGGCTACGAGCAGTACTTC.

The gene calls are TRBV4-1 and TRBJ2-3; 9 nucleotides align to TRBD2. The CDR3 runs 17 residues. Trimming removed 2 bases from V and 0 bases from J; junction bases left unmatched: 6. The germline V gene encodes CDR1 MGHRA and CDR2 YSYEKL. Here the CDR3 DNA reads TGCGCCAGCAGCCAATTTTATACTAGCGGGAGCACAGATACGCAGTATTTT. Protein: CASSQFYTSGSTDTQYF.

This chain uses TRBV3-1 with TRBJ2-7; D possibly uses TRBD1 or TRBD2 (5 bases each). The ends were cut back, 1 base at V and 1 base at J, with 17 bases in the middle. This CDR3 is 17 amino acids long. Per the germline V gene, CDR1 is LGHDT and CDR2 is YNNKEL (reference sequence). The CDR3: CASSQGGNWDPSYEQYF. For the CDR3, the DNA is TGTGCCAGCAGCCAAGGGGGTAATTGGGACCCTTCCTACGAGCAGTACTTC.

CDR3 amino acids: CASSLVRAGRREETQYF. DNA of the CDR3: TGTGCCAGCAGTTTAGTACGAGCGGGCCGCCGAGAGGAGACCCAGTACTTC. The V call is TRBV28, the J call TRBJ2-5, with D possibly being TRBD2 (6 bases). The CDR3 runs 17 residues. Germline V gives CDR1 MDHEN, CDR2 SYDVKM. The V end lost 2 bases, the J end lost 5 bases, and 21 bases lay between the germline ends.

V gene TRBV10-3 combines with J gene TRBJ1-2; 7 positions agree with TRBD1. J gave up 5 bases and V 6 bases, and 6 bases lay outside the gene matches. CDR3 size: 13 residues. Germline assignment: CDR1 ENHRY and CDR2 SYGVKD. The CDR3 protein is CAISGGQRYGYTF. The CDR3 DNA is TGTGCCATCAGCGGGGGACAGAGGTATGGCTACACCTTC.

This clonotype was seen repeatedly, ten times or more. The chain links TRBV27 to TRBJ2-7; D unclear. CDR1 is MNHEY and CDR2 is SMNVEV in the germline V gene (reference sequence). The CDR3 is 15 amino acids. V gave up 0 bases and J gave up 0 bases, with 9 bases separating them. The CDR3 protein is CASSLSSRSSYEQYF. CDR3 nucleotides: TGTGCCAGCAGTTTATCGTCGCGGAGCTCCTACGAGCAGTACTTC.

This clonotype was detected only a few times. This chain joins TRBV20-1 and TRBJ2-7; a weak D match, TRBD1 (5 bases). Germline assignment: CDR1 DFQATT and CDR2 SNEGSKA (reference sequence). The V end was cut by 6 bases, the J end by 4 bases, with 13 bases between. The CDR3 length is 12 residues. This CDR3 is CSAVGHFYEQYF. The CDR3 coding sequence is TGCAGTGCCGTCGGACACTTTTACGAGCAGTACTTC.

This clonotype was observed a few times. The chain uses TRBV15 and TRBJ2-2; D unresolved. Deletions cut 5 bases from V and 7 bases from J, with 11 bases between. Germline V CDR1 and CDR2: LNHNV, YYDKDF (reference sequence). This CDR3 is built from 13 residues. The CDR3 DNA follows: TGTGCCACCAGCGCCGAGTACCGCGGGGAGCTGTTTTTT. It is translated as CATSAEYRGELFF.